These T cell receptor beta chains were read from a single sample in a study of blood T cell repertoires in COVID-19. Some clones are missing from TCRdb's copy, which holds only in-frame ones; the method was immunoSEQ multiplex PCR. This sample yields about 270,000 clones, of which 85% to 90% are seen a single time; 2.4% belongs to the top ten. The specimen was PBMCs or T cells enriched from blood (not recorded which). These receptors all stem from a woman in her late teens or twenties who had recovered from COVID-19. Both conserved end residues are part of each CDR3. D genes are given only for firm matches. Size is stated for part of the rows, as once, few or many counts, or as a class when the clone is expanded.

v_gene	d_gene	j_gene	abundance	CDR3nt	CDR3aa
TRBV28	TRBD1	TRBJ1-1	.	TGTGCCAGCAGTTTACTGGGACAGCAGAACACTGAAGCTTTCTTT	CASSLLGQQNTEAFF
TRBV18	TRBD1	TRBJ1-6	few	TGTGCCAGCTCACCATTCCCGGACAGGGGTAATTCACCCCTCCACTTT	CASSPFPDRGNSPLHF
TRBV5-1	.	TRBJ1-2	.	TGCGCCAGCAGCCAAGACAGCTACTATGGCTACACCTTC	CASSQDSYYGYTF
TRBV28	TRBD1	TRBJ1-5	.	TGTGCCACCCGAGACTTTGGACAGGGGTCCCATCAGCCCCAGCATTTT	CATRDFGQGSHQPQHF
TRBV4-2	.	TRBJ1-2	.	TGTGCCAGCAGCCAAGATCAGACGGGAACCTATGGCTACACCTTC	CASSQDQTGTYGYTF
TRBV12-3/TRBV12-4	.	TRBJ1-5	.	TGTGCCAGCAGGACAGGTCACAATCAGCCCCAGCATTTT	CASRTGHNQPQHF
TRBV25-1	TRBD1	TRBJ2-1	.	TGTGCCAGCAGTGAGTCCGCGACAGGGCTTTCCGAGCAGTTCTTC	CASSESATGLSEQFF
TRBV10-3	TRBD1	TRBJ1-2	few	TGTGCCACCAGGGACAGGGGGGCTAACTATGGCTACACCTTC	CATRDRGANYGYTF
TRBV6-5	.	TRBJ1-1	.	TGTGCCAGCAGTCTAATGAAGGGGATGAACACTGAAGCTTTCTTT	CASSLMKGMNTEAFF
TRBV12-3/TRBV12-4	.	TRBJ2-3	.	TGTGCCAGCGGGGACTTAACCCCGGATACGCAGTATTTT	CASGDLTPDTQYF
TRBV23-1	TRBD1	TRBJ2-1	once	TGCGCCAGCAGCCCCCCAGGGGACAGAGCCCTGAATGAGCAGTTCTTC	CASSPPGDRALNEQFF
TRBV4-1	.	TRBJ1-2	once	TGCGCCAGCAGCCAAGACCCTCTAAAAGCTAACTATGGCTACACCTTC	CASSQDPLKANYGYTF
TRBV28	.	TRBJ1-1	.	TGTGCCAGCATCCCCTTACTAGTGTCTGAAGCTTTCTTT	CASIPLLVSEAFF
TRBV29-1	.	TRBJ2-7	.	TGCAGCGTTGTACAGCCAACCTACGAGCAGTACTTC	CSVVQPTYEQYF
TRBV5-1	TRBD1	TRBJ1-4	.	TGCGCCAGCAGCACGGGACAGGGTAATGAAAAACTGTTTTTT	CASSTGQGNEKLFF
TRBV9	TRBD1	TRBJ1-4	.	TGTGCCAGCAGCGTACAGGGGGCTGAGGAAAAACTGTTTTTT	CASSVQGAEEKLFF
TRBV12-3/TRBV12-4	.	TRBJ1-2	.	TGTGCCAGCTCTGACCCGCGGCACTATGGCTACACCTTC	CASSDPRHYGYTF
TRBV6-5	.	TRBJ2-2	once	TGTGCCAGCAGTTCCGCAGGAGGGAACACCGGGGAGCTGTTTTTT	CASSSAGGNTGELFF
TRBV7-2	.	TRBJ1-5	.	TGTGCCAGCAGCTTAGAACAGGGCAATCAGCCCCAGCATTTT	CASSLEQGNQPQHF
TRBV19	.	TRBJ1-1	.	TGTGCCAGTAGTATTCCACAGGGCACTGAAGCTTTCTTT	CASSIPQGTEAFF
TRBV5-4	.	TRBJ1-1	.	TGTGCCAGCAGCTTATCTTTCGGGGACACTGAAGCTTTCTTT	CASSLSFGDTEAFF
TRBV21-1	.	TRBJ2-7	.	TGTGCCAGCACCTCGGCGGACAGGGGAGACTACGAGCAGTACTTC	CASTSADRGDYEQYF
TRBV14	.	TRBJ2-7	.	TGTGCCAGCAGCCAGCAGGGTTTTTACGAGCAGTACTTC	CASSQQGFYEQYF
TRBV6-4	.	TRBJ1-6	few	TGTGCCAGCAGTGACGGAGATTCACCCCTCCACTTT	CASSDGDSPLHF
TRBV4-2	.	TRBJ2-1	.	TGTGCCAGCAGCCCGAGTGGGCACTACAATGAGCAGTTCTTC	CASSPSGHYNEQFF
TRBV12-3/TRBV12-4	TRBD1	TRBJ1-2	.	TGTGCCAGCAGCCGGACAGGGATTGGCTACACCTTC	CASSRTGIGYTF
TRBV28	.	TRBJ1-5	.	TGTGCCAGCATCGAAGCTCATTTGGTGAGGCCCCAGCATTTT	CASIEAHLVRPQHF
TRBV18	TRBD2	TRBJ2-7	.	TGTGCCAGCTCCCGAAGCGGGGGGCTCACCTACGAGCAGTACTTC	CASSRSGGLTYEQYF
TRBV5-1	TRBD1	TRBJ1-1	.	TGCGCCAGCAGCTTGGCCGGACAGGGGTTGGCCACTGAAGCTTTCTTT	CASSLAGQGLATEAFF
TRBV3-1/TRBV3-2	TRBD1	TRBJ1-2	.	TGTGCCAGCAGCCTAGGGACAGGGGGCACTGGCTACACCTTC	CASSLGTGGTGYTF
TRBV11-2	TRBD2	TRBJ2-1	.	TGTGCCAGCAGCTTAGGTGGCGGGGGGGCCACCTACAATGAGCAGTTCTTC	CASSLGGGGATYNEQFF
TRBV7-3	TRBD2	TRBJ2-1	.	TGTGCCAGCAGCTTATTAGCGGGGTCCTACAATGAGCAGTTCTTC	CASSLLAGSYNEQFF
TRBV7-6	.	TRBJ1-4	.	TGTGCCAGCAGCCCTACGTTACAGGGCGATTGGGAAAAACTGTTTTTT	CASSPTLQGDWEKLFF
TRBV15	.	TRBJ1-2	.	TGTGCCACCAGCAGAGAGGGGGGACGGAATGCTCGGGGCTACACCTTC	CATSREGGRNARGYTF
TRBV5-1	.	TRBJ2-7	.	TGCGCCAGCAGCTTGGAGGGGTACGAGCAGTACTTC	CASSLEGYEQYF
TRBV10-3	.	TRBJ1-1	.	TGTGCCATCAGTGAGGCAGGGATAACTGAAGCTTTCTTT	CAISEAGITEAFF
TRBV7-6	.	TRBJ2-1	.	TGTGCCAGCAGCACCCCTTTGCATGGGGCCGGCGAGTCGACAGACAATGAGCAGTTCTTC	CASSTPLHGAGESTDNEQFF
TRBV20-1	.	TRBJ1-1	.	TGCAGTGCTCCTTCCACATTTGAAGCTTTCTTT	CSAPSTFEAFF
TRBV5-1	TRBD1	TRBJ1-1	.	TGCGCCAGCAGCTTGGCAGGGACCGGGACAGGTGAAGCTTTCTTT	CASSLAGTGTGEAFF
TRBV2	TRBD1	TRBJ1-5	.	TGTGCCAGCAGTGAGGGACAGCGTGTAGGGTATAGCAATCAGCCCCAGCATTTT	CASSEGQRVGYSNQPQHF
TRBV5-1	.	TRBJ1-1	.	TGCGCCAGCAGCTCCCAGGGAGGGGACACTGAAGCTTTCTTT	CASSSQGGDTEAFF
TRBV29-1	TRBD1	TRBJ2-2	.	TGCAGCGTTGGTCGCAGGGGGCCCACCGGGGAGCTGTTTTTT	CSVGRRGPTGELFF
TRBV3-1/TRBV3-2	TRBD1	TRBJ2-7	.	TGTGCCAGCAGCCTAGACAGGGGAAAAACCTACGAGCAGTACTTC	CASSLDRGKTYEQYF
TRBV7-2	.	TRBJ1-5	.	TGTGCCAGCACCCCTCGCGGGGGACAGCCCCAGCATTTT	CASTPRGGQPQHF
TRBV28	TRBD1	TRBJ2-7	.	TGTGCCAGCAACGACAGGGGGTTGGACGAGCAGTACTTC	CASNDRGLDEQYF
TRBV7-3	.	TRBJ1-1	.	TGTGCCAGCAGTCCAGAGGCAGAGATGAACACTGAAGCTTTCTTT	CASSPEAEMNTEAFF
TRBV19	TRBD1	TRBJ2-7	once	TGTGCCAGTAGTGCACAGGGGTGGTCCTACGAGCAGTACTTC	CASSAQGWSYEQYF
TRBV6-5	.	TRBJ1-1	.	TGTGCCAGCAGTTACAAAGGGGAAACTGAAGCTTTCTTT	CASSYKGETEAFF
TRBV5-8	TRBD1	TRBJ1-1	.	TGTGCCAGCAGCTTTTCAGGGGGCTGGACTGAAGCTTTCTTT	CASSFSGGWTEAFF
TRBV30	.	TRBJ1-1	.	TGTGCCTGGAGTGCCGGGGGTTCGGCTGAAGCTTTCTTT	CAWSAGGSAEAFF
TRBV5-6	.	TRBJ1-1	.	TGTGCCAGCAGCTTGGTATCTGGGCAGGGAACGGAAGCTTTCTTT	CASSLVSGQGTEAFF
TRBV3-1/TRBV3-2	TRBD1	TRBJ2-5	few	TGTGCCAGCAGCCAAAGAGGGGGCTTCGGAGAGACCCAGTACTTC	CASSQRGGFGETQYF
TRBV4-1	.	TRBJ2-3	once	TGCGCCAGCAGCCACGGGCGGGGGCCGAACACAGATACGCAGTATTTT	CASSHGRGPNTDTQYF
TRBV13	.	TRBJ1-4	.	TGTGCCAGCAGCTTATGGGGGCCTGGTGAAAAACTGTTTTTT	CASSLWGPGEKLFF
TRBV10-3	TRBD2	TRBJ2-1	.	TGTGCCACTCTAGCGGTAAATGAGCAGTTCTTC	CATLAVNEQFF
TRBV2	TRBD1	TRBJ1-5	.	TGTGCCAGCAGTGTAGAGACTGGACAGGGTAGCAATCAGCCCCAGCATTTT	CASSVETGQGSNQPQHF
TRBV27	.	TRBJ2-7	.	TGTGCCAGCAGTTTAGAGGGCAGCTCCTACGAGCAGTACTTC	CASSLEGSSYEQYF
TRBV25-1	.	TRBJ1-3	few	TGTGCCAGCAGTGACCGAGGGGAGGACACCATATATTTT	CASSDRGEDTIYF
TRBV6-7	.	TRBJ1-1	.	TGTGCCAGGCCCGCGGTCTTCCCTTTCGCTGAAGCTTTCTTT	CARPAVFPFAEAFF
TRBV29-1	.	TRBJ1-4	.	TGCAGCGGAGACTTGGGGGGTGAAAAACTGTTTTTT	CSGDLGGEKLFF